Listed below are T cell receptor beta chains from one sample, sequenced in a study of T-cell reconstitution after alpha-beta-depleted transplantation in children. Using its own MiXCR run on the PCR reads, TCRdb lists one record per CDR3 protein. This table holds some 450,000 distinct CDR3 sequences, about 45% found once. The sample consisted of PBMCs, taken before TCRalphabeta/CD19-depleted stem cell transplant. These receptors were taken from a girl aged 2-10 years with aplastic anemia, due to receive a stem cell transplant. Each CDR3 is given with its conserved first and last residue. D genes are given only for firm matches. A row's size may be missing; if present it is once, few, many or a size class.

abundance: many; d_gene: TRBD2; j_gene: TRBJ2-1; v_gene: TRBV7-2; CDR3nt: TGTGCCAGCAGCTTAGTGACTAGCGGGTGGGCTGCCAATGAGCAGTTCTTC; CDR3aa: CASSLVTSGWAANEQFF
abundance: many; d_gene: NA; j_gene: TRBJ2-5; v_gene: TRBV29-1; CDR3nt: TGCAGCGTTGAGGTTTACGGGCGAGAGACCCAGTACTTC; CDR3aa: CSVEVYGRETQYF
abundance: NA; d_gene: TRBD2; j_gene: TRBJ2-5; v_gene: TRBV10-3; CDR3nt: TGTGCCATCAGTGAAGTCCCCGGGACTAGCGAAGAGACCCAGTACTTC; CDR3aa: CAISEVPGTSEETQYF
abundance: NA; d_gene: NA; j_gene: TRBJ1-1; v_gene: TRBV24-1; CDR3nt: TGTGCCACCAGTGATTTGGCAGATTTAAACACTGAAGCTTTCTTT; CDR3aa: CATSDLADLNTEAFF
abundance: NA; d_gene: TRBD2; j_gene: TRBJ2-5; v_gene: TRBV3-1; CDR3nt: TGTGCCAGCAGCCAAGAGTGGCTAGCGGGAGGGCGGGGGACCCAGTACTTC; CDR3aa: CASSQEWLAGGRGTQYF
abundance: many; d_gene: NA; j_gene: TRBJ2-1; v_gene: TRBV5-1; CDR3nt: TGCGCCAGCAGCTTGGAGCGGAGCTCCTACAATGAGCAGTTCTTC; CDR3aa: CASSLERSSYNEQFF
abundance: few; d_gene: NA; j_gene: TRBJ2-7; v_gene: TRBV12-3/TRBV12-4; CDR3nt: TGTGCCAGCAGTTTCAGTCCGGACGAGCAGTACTTC; CDR3aa: CASSFSPDEQYF
abundance: few; d_gene: TRBD2; j_gene: TRBJ2-3; v_gene: TRBV29-1; CDR3nt: TGCAGCGTTGAAAGGCGGGAGCCAGATACGCAGTATTTT; CDR3aa: CSVERREPDTQYF
abundance: NA; d_gene: NA; j_gene: TRBJ2-7; v_gene: TRBV20-1; CDR3nt: TGCAGTGCTAGAGATATGAGAACCTACGAGCAGTACTTC; CDR3aa: CSARDMRTYEQYF
abundance: NA; d_gene: NA; j_gene: TRBJ1-2; v_gene: TRBV7-2; CDR3nt: TGTGCCAGCTCGTCCGGGGAGGGGTATGGCTACACCTTC; CDR3aa: CASSSGEGYGYTF
abundance: once; d_gene: NA; j_gene: TRBJ2-2; v_gene: TRBV7-6; CDR3nt: TGTGCCAGCAGCTTTTTCGGACAGAACACCGGGGAGCTGTTTTTT; CDR3aa: CASSFFGQNTGELFF
abundance: few; d_gene: TRBD1; j_gene: TRBJ2-1; v_gene: TRBV7-9; CDR3nt: TGTGCCAGCAGTGTACAGGGGGCGCGCGTTAATGAGCAGTTCTTC; CDR3aa: CASSVQGARVNEQFF
abundance: NA; d_gene: NA; j_gene: TRBJ1-5; v_gene: TRBV4-2; CDR3nt: TGTGCCAGCAGCCAAGATCGGAAGGGCGCTCAGCCCCAGCATTTT; CDR3aa: CASSQDRKGAQPQHF
abundance: many; d_gene: TRBD2; j_gene: TRBJ2-1; v_gene: TRBV9; CDR3nt: TGTGCCAGCAGCGCCGCCGGGACTAGCCCGTCCCCGTTCTTC; CDR3aa: CASSAAGTSPSPFF
abundance: many; d_gene: TRBD1; j_gene: TRBJ2-3; v_gene: TRBV12-3/TRBV12-4; CDR3nt: TGTGCCAGCAGTTTCCAGGGGGTGAGCACAGATACGCAGTATTTT; CDR3aa: CASSFQGVSTDTQYF
abundance: few; d_gene: NA; j_gene: TRBJ1-3; v_gene: TRBV12-3/TRBV12-4; CDR3nt: TGTGCCAGCAGGGAGGGGGGCTCTGGAAACACCATATATTTT; CDR3aa: CASREGGSGNTIYF
abundance: many; d_gene: NA; j_gene: TRBJ2-5; v_gene: TRBV11-2; CDR3nt: TGTGCCAGCAGCGCCGCGGGGCGCGAGACCCAGTACTTC; CDR3aa: CASSAAGRETQYF
abundance: many; d_gene: NA; j_gene: TRBJ2-7; v_gene: TRBV7-2; CDR3nt: TGTGCCAGCAGCTTAGCTGGCAGGTTCTACGAGCAGTACTTC; CDR3aa: CASSLAGRFYEQYF
abundance: many; d_gene: TRBD2; j_gene: TRBJ2-1; v_gene: TRBV2; CDR3nt: TGTGCCAGCAGATTAAGGGGTAGCGGGATATACAATGAGCAGTTCTTC; CDR3aa: CASRLRGSGIYNEQFF
abundance: NA; d_gene: NA; j_gene: TRBJ2-3; v_gene: TRBV11-2; CDR3nt: TGTGCCAGCAGCTTCGGAGGCCAGTACACAGATACGCAGTATTTT; CDR3aa: CASSFGGQYTDTQYF
abundance: NA; d_gene: TRBD2; j_gene: TRBJ2-1; v_gene: TRBV20-1; CDR3nt: TGCAGTGTTCTCCGACTAGCGGGAACAAACAATGAGCAGTTCTTC; CDR3aa: CSVLRLAGTNNEQFF
abundance: many; d_gene: NA; j_gene: TRBJ2-1; v_gene: TRBV5-5; CDR3nt: TGTGCCAGCAGCACACCAGGGGTCCGGAAAACAGAGCAGTTCTTC; CDR3aa: CASSTPGVRKTEQFF